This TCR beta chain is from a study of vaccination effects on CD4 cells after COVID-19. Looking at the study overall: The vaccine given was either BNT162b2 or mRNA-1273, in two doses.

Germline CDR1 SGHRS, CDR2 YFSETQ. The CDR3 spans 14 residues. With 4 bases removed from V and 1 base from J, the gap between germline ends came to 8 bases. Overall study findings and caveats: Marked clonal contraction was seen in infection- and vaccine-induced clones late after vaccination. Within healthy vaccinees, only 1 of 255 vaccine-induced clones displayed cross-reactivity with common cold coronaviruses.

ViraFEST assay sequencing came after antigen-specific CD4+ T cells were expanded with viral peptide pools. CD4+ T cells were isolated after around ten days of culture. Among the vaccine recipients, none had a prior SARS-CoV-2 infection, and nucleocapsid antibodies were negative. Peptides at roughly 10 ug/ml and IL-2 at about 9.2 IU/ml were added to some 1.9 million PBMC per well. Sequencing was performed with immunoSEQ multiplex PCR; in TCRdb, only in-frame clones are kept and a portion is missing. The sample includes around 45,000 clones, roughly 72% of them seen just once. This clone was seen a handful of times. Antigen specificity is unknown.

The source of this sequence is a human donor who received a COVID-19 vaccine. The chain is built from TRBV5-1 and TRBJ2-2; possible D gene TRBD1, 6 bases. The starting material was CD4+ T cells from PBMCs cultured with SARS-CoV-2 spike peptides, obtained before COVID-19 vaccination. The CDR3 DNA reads TGCGCCAGCAGCCAGGGACAGAACACCGGGGAGCTGTTTTTT. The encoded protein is CASSQGQNTGELFF.